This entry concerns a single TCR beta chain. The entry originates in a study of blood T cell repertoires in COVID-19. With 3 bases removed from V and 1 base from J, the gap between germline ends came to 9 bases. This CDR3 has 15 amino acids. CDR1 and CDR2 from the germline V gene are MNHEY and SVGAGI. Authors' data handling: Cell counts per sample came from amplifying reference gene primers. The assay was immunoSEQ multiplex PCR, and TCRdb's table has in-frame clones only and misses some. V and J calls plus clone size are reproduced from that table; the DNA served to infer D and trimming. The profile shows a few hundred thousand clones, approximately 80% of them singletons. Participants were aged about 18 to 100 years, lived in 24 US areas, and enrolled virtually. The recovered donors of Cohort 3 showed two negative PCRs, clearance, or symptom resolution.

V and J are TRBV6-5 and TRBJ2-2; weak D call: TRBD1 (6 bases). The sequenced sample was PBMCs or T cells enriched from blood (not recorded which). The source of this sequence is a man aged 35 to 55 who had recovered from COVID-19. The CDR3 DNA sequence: TGTGCCAGCAGTTATGGGACAATGAACACCGGGGAGCTGTTTTTT. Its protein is CASSYGTMNTGELFF.